Listed below are T cell receptor beta chains from one sample, sequenced in a study of CD8+CD57+ T cells in acquired aplastic anemia. TCRdb reprocessed the reads via MiXCR and lists one record per CDR3 protein. The sample consists of approximately 80,000 distinct CDR3 sequences, about 70% of them appearing once. Input material: sorted CD4+, CD8+, or CD8+CD57+ T cells (not recorded which) from PBMCs. Every receptor here comes from a human donor with aplastic anemia. The conserved cysteine and the conserved F or W are not part of the CDR3 here. The order of the fields is V gene, CDR3 protein.

V gene: TRBV12-3/TRBV12-4
CDR3 protein: AAKVSGANVLT

V gene: TRBV10-3
CDR3 protein: AIAGGAGNTIY

V gene: TRBV7-8
CDR3 protein: ASSLEGFTEAF

V gene: TRBV20-1
CDR3 protein: SARDAGQGDTQY

V gene: TRBV6-2/TRBV6-3
CDR3 protein: ASSYSRTGTENEKLF

V gene: TRBV20-1
CDR3 protein: SAVGPANEQF

V gene: TRBV19
CDR3 protein: ASREGIGWDSNQPQH

V gene: TRBV7-6
CDR3 protein: ASSFGTSGTSTDTQY

V gene: TRBV7-2
CDR3 protein: ASSVRQGYRDNEQF

V gene: TRBV29-1
CDR3 protein: SVVSIDTGELF

V gene: TRBV11-2
CDR3 protein: ASSPGTGEGNEQF

V gene: TRBV19
CDR3 protein: ASRGTGRSYEQY

V gene: TRBV29-1
CDR3 protein: SVDLQGAGEQY

V gene: TRBV29-1
CDR3 protein: SATRQDRSYNEQF

V gene: TRBV4-2
CDR3 protein: ASSQDLRRTGELF

V gene: TRBV7-3
CDR3 protein: ASSLGGGDQPQH

V gene: TRBV10-3
CDR3 protein: AIRDGPEVTQY

V gene: TRBV6-2/TRBV6-3
CDR3 protein: ASSRTGTGDTGELF

V gene: TRBV11-2
CDR3 protein: ASRPTNSNYGYT

V gene: TRBV20-1
CDR3 protein: SAPSTPDSGQPQH

V gene: TRBV29-1
CDR3 protein: SVEGPSPETQY

V gene: TRBV10-3
CDR3 protein: AISEGQGRSTEAF

V gene: TRBV20-1
CDR3 protein: SARLSYSYEQY

V gene: TRBV28
CDR3 protein: ASSFVRDTEAF

V gene: TRBV24-1
CDR3 protein: ATSDFGLRGYNEQF

V gene: TRBV7-7
CDR3 protein: ASGAGSTDTQY

V gene: TRBV30
CDR3 protein: AWRLGTEAF

V gene: TRBV7-4
CDR3 protein: ASSLPPHLAGTGEQY

V gene: TRBV7-9
CDR3 protein: ASSSKRGNTEAF

V gene: TRBV24-1
CDR3 protein: ATSDGQQPQH

V gene: TRBV2
CDR3 protein: ASSERWGGRYEQY

V gene: TRBV10-3
CDR3 protein: AIRRQGIPGNTIY

V gene: TRBV7-3
CDR3 protein: ASSNGQEAF

V gene: TRBV20-1
CDR3 protein: SARGWSSPLH

V gene: TRBV19
CDR3 protein: ASKGPGSSDDT

V gene: TRBV20-1
CDR3 protein: SASRTGTEAF

V gene: TRBV5-1
CDR3 protein: ASSLATNRDNAYEQY

V gene: TRBV29-1
CDR3 protein: SVAAGGHEAGELF

V gene: TRBV10-3
CDR3 protein: AISEGGGDNSNQPQH

V gene: TRBV2
CDR3 protein: ASSDTGELRTDTQY

V gene: TRBV7-2
CDR3 protein: ASSLVDEQF

V gene: TRBV29-1
CDR3 protein: SVVKGQGPYEQY

V gene: TRBV15
CDR3 protein: ATSRFGKTNTGELF

V gene: TRBV7-3
CDR3 protein: ASSLKGQF

V gene: TRBV7-3
CDR3 protein: ASSRDGSTDTQY

V gene: TRBV5-5
CDR3 protein: ASSLGTGLEQY

V gene: TRBV10-2
CDR3 protein: ASTASSEQF

V gene: TRBV11-2
CDR3 protein: ASSLTMSREAADTQY

V gene: TRBV20-1
CDR3 protein: SAPGTSGKETQY

V gene: TRBV7-8
CDR3 protein: ASSLDRGGEQY

V gene: TRBV10-3
CDR3 protein: AINFSPAYEQY

V gene: TRBV2
CDR3 protein: ASTLTGLNTEAF

V gene: TRBV20-1
CDR3 protein: SASRDQISYEQY

V gene: TRBV20-1
CDR3 protein: SARTDYNEQF

V gene: TRBV10-3
CDR3 protein: AILGGGTEAF

V gene: TRBV7-2
CDR3 protein: ASSSTGKDEKLF

V gene: TRBV20-1
CDR3 protein: SASTGPNQPQH

V gene: TRBV19
CDR3 protein: ASSIGRVGTEAF

V gene: TRBV15
CDR3 protein: ATSRDRGETQY